The rows below give T cell receptor beta chains drawn from one sample of a study of PD-1 blockade in classical Hodgkin lymphoma. The assay was immunoSEQ multiplex PCR, and TCRdb's table has in-frame clones only and misses some. This sample has 45,000 or so clones, with approximately 70% found just once. This specimen consisted of peripheral blood mononuclear cells (PBMCs), obtained at baseline. Receptors originate from a human donor with classical Hodgkin lymphoma. CDR3s include the opening cysteine and the closing phenylalanine or tryptophan. The order of the fields is D gene, V gene, J gene, clone size, CDR3 DNA, CDR3 protein. A D gene is named only where the DNA matches it firmly. Clone size is given for some rows only: seen once, a few or many times, or a class if the clone is expanded.

>NA|TRBV18|TRBJ2-1|few
TGTGCCAGCTCACCATTGGAACGGGGTGAGCAGTTCTTC
CASSPLERGEQFF
>NA|TRBV5-1|TRBJ2-3|NA
TGCGCCAGCAGCTTGGACGTGGCCGCCGGGGCAGATACGCAGTATTTT
CASSLDVAAGADTQYF
>NA|TRBV6-1|TRBJ1-5|NA
TGTGCCAGCAGCGTCGGGAATGCTAGGAATCAGCCCCAGCATTTT
CASSVGNARNQPQHF
>NA|TRBV12-5|TRBJ1-1|NA
TGTGCTAGTGGTTTCACCCCGGGAGTTGAAGCTTTCTTT
CASGFTPGVEAFF
>TRBD1|TRBV5-1|TRBJ2-5|NA
TGCGCCAGCAGCGATACAGGTCCCGGGACAGGGATCGAGACCCAGTACTTC
CASSDTGPGTGIETQYF
>NA|TRBV20-1|TRBJ1-1|few
TGCAGTGCTAGTCAGGGTCCTGAAGCTTTCTTT
CSASQGPEAFF
>NA|TRBV7-8|TRBJ2-7|NA
TGTGCCAGCAGCTTAGGGGCTAGCGAGCTCTACGAGCAGTACTTC
CASSLGASELYEQYF
>TRBD1|TRBV5-1|TRBJ1-2|NA
TGCGCCAGCAGCTTGGAAGGGACAGTAGATGGCTACACCTTC
CASSLEGTVDGYTF
>NA|TRBV2|TRBJ2-7|few
TGTGCCAGTGGACTAGGGGGGTACGAGCAGTACTTC
CASGLGGYEQYF
>TRBD1|TRBV27|TRBJ1-4|NA
TGTGCCAGCAGTTTGGGACAGGGGCGTAATGAAAAACTGTTTTTT
CASSLGQGRNEKLFF
>NA|TRBV7-3|TRBJ2-1|NA
TGTGCCAGCAGCCCCGGACCCTTCAATGAGCAGTTCTTC
CASSPGPFNEQFF
>NA|TRBV5-1|TRBJ2-7|NA
TGCGCCAGCATCTCTAGCGAGGGATGCTACGAGCAGTACTTC
CASISSEGCYEQYF
>NA|TRBV2|TRBJ1-1|once
TGTGCCAGCAGTGACAGAACCCCTGGGAACACTGAAGCTTTCTTT
CASSDRTPGNTEAFF
>NA|TRBV15|TRBJ2-3|NA
TGTGCCACCAGCAGAGACGGAAGGGGAAGCACAGATACGCAGTATTTT
CATSRDGRGSTDTQYF
>NA|TRBV4-1|TRBJ2-7|NA
TGCGCCAGCAGCCGTTCCCCCGCTGGCGGGCTTCTTCCCGAGCAGTACTTC
CASSRSPAGGLLPEQYF
>NA|TRBV7-2|TRBJ1-1|many
TGTGCCAGCAGCTTAGCTTGGGCGAACACTGAAGCTTTCTTT
CASSLAWANTEAFF
>NA|TRBV28|TRBJ1-5|NA
TGTGCCAGCAGTTTATCGGGGACACCTTATAGCAATCAGCCCCAGCATTTT
CASSLSGTPYSNQPQHF
>TRBD1|TRBV5-1|TRBJ2-7|NA
TGCGCCAGCAGCTTGCAGGGACAGGGGATAAACGAGCAGTACTTC
CASSLQGQGINEQYF
>NA|TRBV5-4|TRBJ2-5|few
TGTGCCAGCAGCTTGGCCGTAGCAGGTGCGGAGACCCAGTACTTC
CASSLAVAGAETQYF
>TRBD1|TRBV28|TRBJ1-1|NA
TGTGCCAGCAGCTCGACAGGGGGGATGAACACTGAAGCTTTCTTT
CASSSTGGMNTEAFF
>NA|TRBV5-6|TRBJ1-5|once
TGTGCCAGCAGCTCCCGGGGGGGAGTAACTCAGCCCCAGCATTTT
CASSSRGGVTQPQHF
>NA|TRBV7-9|TRBJ2-2|NA
TGTGCCAGCAGCTCCCAAACCCCGGGACGGTCCACCGGGGAGCTGTTTTTT
CASSSQTPGRSTGELFF
>TRBD1|TRBV5-1|TRBJ2-7|NA
TGCGCCAGCAGCAGACAGGGAGTTTCAAACGAGCAGTACTTC
CASSRQGVSNEQYF
>NA|TRBV4-1|TRBJ2-1|NA
TGCGCCAGCAGCCAAGACCCTCAGGGGACGTACTACAATGAGCAGTTCTTC
CASSQDPQGTYYNEQFF
>TRBD2|TRBV5-1|TRBJ2-1|NA
TGCGCCAGCAGCGGACTAGCGGGGGGCCTAGGGGAGCAGTTCTTC
CASSGLAGGLGEQFF
>TRBD2|TRBV7-2|TRBJ2-5|few
TGTGCCAGCACCCGACTAGCGGGAGTAGAGACCCAGTACTTC
CASTRLAGVETQYF
>NA|TRBV27|TRBJ1-5|NA
TGTGCCAGCAGTTCCCTCTTGGGGGGCAATCAGCCCCAGCATTTT
CASSSLLGGNQPQHF
>NA|TRBV30|TRBJ2-3|NA
TGTGCCTGGAGTGTACGAAGGGGAGATACGCAGTATTTT
CAWSVRRGDTQYF
>TRBD2|TRBV13|TRBJ2-3|NA
TGTGCCAGCAGCCCGGGACTAGCGCAAGATACGCAGTATTTT
CASSPGLAQDTQYF
>NA|TRBV11-3|TRBJ2-7|NA
TGTGCCAGCAGCTTAGATTACACTCGCCACGAGCAGTACTTC
CASSLDYTRHEQYF
>TRBD2|TRBV5-1|TRBJ2-7|NA
TGCGCCAGCAGCCCCCGGGGGGGGGCAGCCTACGAGCAGTACTTC
CASSPRGGAAYEQYF
>NA|TRBV19|TRBJ2-1|NA
TGTGCCAGTAGTATAGTTGGAGGTTCCAGCAATGAGCAGTTCTTC
CASSIVGGSSNEQFF
>NA|TRBV5-1|TRBJ1-1|NA
TGCGCCAGCAGCGGCGGACCCGAGAGCACTGAAGCTTTCTTT
CASSGGPESTEAFF
>TRBD1|TRBV28|TRBJ1-1|NA
TGTGCCAGCGTAGGGGGACAGCCTAATCCTGAAGCTTTCTTT
CASVGGQPNPEAFF
>NA|TRBV18|TRBJ2-3|NA
TGTGCCAGCTCACCACCGAACACAGATACGCAGTATTTT
CASSPPNTDTQYF
>NA|TRBV12-5|TRBJ1-2|NA
TGTGCTAGTGGTCCCTGGGATTACGGAGGGTATGGCTACACCTTC
CASGPWDYGGYGYTF
>NA|TRBV5-6|TRBJ1-3|NA
TGTGCCAGCAGCTTGGAAGTCTCTGGAAACACCATATATTTT
CASSLEVSGNTIYF
>NA|TRBV19|TRBJ2-7|NA
TGTGCCAGTAGTATAGATGTATCGGGAGAGAGCTACGAGCAGTACTTC
CASSIDVSGESYEQYF
>NA|TRBV9|TRBJ1-2|few
TGTGCCAGCAGCAGTTATCAGGGCGGCTACACCTTC
CASSSYQGGYTF
>NA|TRBV28|TRBJ1-1|NA
TGTGCCAGCAGTTTATTTCCAGAGGGGAACACTGAAGCTTTCTTT
CASSLFPEGNTEAFF
>NA|TRBV2|TRBJ1-2|NA
TGTGCCAGCAGTACCCTTACACCTGGCTACACCTTC
CASSTLTPGYTF
>TRBD2|TRBV6-5|TRBJ2-2|NA
TGTGCCAGCCGCAGGGAGGGGAACACCGGGGAGCTGTTTTTT
CASRREGNTGELFF
>NA|TRBV19|TRBJ2-2|NA
TGTGCCAGTAGTATATCTGCCGGGGAGCTGTTTTTT
CASSISAGELFF
>TRBD2|TRBV29-1|TRBJ2-5|NA
TGCAGCGTTGAGGCCAGCGGGAGGGCCAGTGAGCAGTACTTC
CSVEASGRASEQYF
>NA|TRBV5-4|TRBJ2-5|NA
TGTGCCAGCAGCTTTAATGCGGTCGAGACCCAGTACTTC
CASSFNAVETQYF
>NA|TRBV5-1|TRBJ1-2|NA
TGCGCCAGCAGCTTGGCCCCACATGACTATGGCTACACCTTC
CASSLAPHDYGYTF
>NA|TRBV7-9|TRBJ1-2|NA
TGTGCCAGCAGCTTAAACCCGAACTATGGCTACACCTTC
CASSLNPNYGYTF
>NA|TRBV6-5|TRBJ2-7|NA
TGTGCCAGCAGTTACTTGGACGGCTACGAGCAGTACTTC
CASSYLDGYEQYF
>NA|TRBV5-6|TRBJ1-2|few
TGTGCCAGCAGCTCCGACCTGATACAGGGTGCCTATGGCTACACCTTC
CASSSDLIQGAYGYTF
>TRBD2|TRBV19|TRBJ2-3|NA
TGTGCCAGTAGTATTACTAGCGGGAGTACAGATACGCAGTATTTT
CASSITSGSTDTQYF
>NA|TRBV15|TRBJ1-5|NA
TGTGCCACCAGCAGGGAACCCGTGGATCAGCCCCAGCATTTT
CATSREPVDQPQHF
>NA|TRBV6-6|TRBJ1-2|NA
TGTGCCAGCAGACCTCGGGTGGGAGGCTACACCTTC
CASRPRVGGYTF
>TRBD1|TRBV5-8|TRBJ1-2|few
TGTGCCAGCAGCGGGGACAGGGGGTTTTTGGATGGCTACACCTTC
CASSGDRGFLDGYTF
>TRBD1|TRBV11-3|TRBJ2-7|NA
TGTGCCAGCAGCCCCGGGACAGACTACGAGCAGTACTTC
CASSPGTDYEQYF
>TRBD2|TRBV9|TRBJ2-2|few
TGTGCCAGCAGCGTAGTAGCGGGGGTCACCGGGGAGCTGTTTTTT
CASSVVAGVTGELFF
>NA|TRBV5-1|TRBJ1-1|NA
TGCGCCAGCAGCTTGCTACTTATGAACACTGAAGCTTTCTTT
CASSLLLMNTEAFF
>TRBD1|TRBV30|TRBJ2-7|NA
TGTGCCCGGGACGGACAGGGATTTTACGAGCAGTACTTC
CARDGQGFYEQYF
>TRBD2|TRBV5-5|TRBJ2-2|NA
TGTGCCAGCAGCTCTCTTGGGACTAGCGGGAACACCGGGGAGCTGTTTTTT
CASSSLGTSGNTGELFF
>NA|TRBV5-4|TRBJ2-1|NA
TGTGCCAGCAGCTTAGGAGGGAACACATTCGGTGAGCAGTTCTTC
CASSLGGNTFGEQFF